The 4 T cell receptor beta chains reported below all come from one sample, sequenced in a study of blood T cell repertoires in COVID-19. Method: immunoSEQ multiplex PCR; TCRdb's copy keeps in-frame clones and lacks some. The sample shows some 70,000 clones, roughly 88% of them seen only once. Sequencing was carried out using peripheral blood. The receptors shown here come from a woman aged 70 to 79 with acute or convalescent COVID-19.

V gene TRBV6-5 combines with J gene TRBJ1-1; no definite D call. This CDR3 has 12 residues. Trimming pared 7 bases from V and 5 bases from J, leaving 11 bases between. CDR1 MNHEY and CDR2 SVGAGI come from the germline V gene. The CDR3, as DNA: TGTGCCAGCAATCCGTCGGGGACTGAAGCTTTCTTT. Translated: CASNPSGTEAFF.

V and J are TRBV9 and TRBJ2-6; a weak D match, TRBD1 (5 bases). Trimming left V 6 bases short and J 3 bases short, with 25 bases between. The CDR3 has 19 residues. Per germline, CDR1 SGDLS and CDR2 YYNGEE. CDR3: CASNRFSPAWGGGANVLTF. The CDR3 DNA sequence: TGTGCCAGCAACCGATTTTCACCTGCTTGGGGCGGTGGGGCCAACGTCCTGACTTTC. Full variable domain (outside the CDR3, taken from reference TRBV9 and TRBJ2-6): DSGVTQTPKHLITATGQRVTLRCSPRSGDLSVYWYQQSLDQGLQFLIQYYNGEERAKGNILERFSAQQFPDLHSELNLSSLELGDSALYFCASNRFSPAWGGGANVLTFGAGSRLTVL.

The rearrangement links TRBV7-9 to TRBJ2-1, with D uncertain. V lost 3 bases to trimming and J lost 6 bases, with 3 bases between them. Germline values: CDR1 SEHNR, CDR2 FQNEAQ (reference sequence). This CDR3 spans 11 amino acids. Written as DNA, the CDR3 is TGTGCCAGCAGCTTGAGCAATGAGCAGTTCTTC. Protein sequence: CASSLSNEQFF.

The sample holds a few counts of this clone. The genes are TRBV28 and TRBJ1-2; D unclear. Germline V CDR1 and CDR2: MDHEN, SYDVKM. This CDR3 spans 13 amino acids. Trimming cost V 1 base and J 8 bases, with 11 bases left between them. The CDR3 coding sequence is TGTGCCAGCAGTTTATTCGAGGGCAACGGCTACACCTTC. This codes for CASSLFEGNGYTF.